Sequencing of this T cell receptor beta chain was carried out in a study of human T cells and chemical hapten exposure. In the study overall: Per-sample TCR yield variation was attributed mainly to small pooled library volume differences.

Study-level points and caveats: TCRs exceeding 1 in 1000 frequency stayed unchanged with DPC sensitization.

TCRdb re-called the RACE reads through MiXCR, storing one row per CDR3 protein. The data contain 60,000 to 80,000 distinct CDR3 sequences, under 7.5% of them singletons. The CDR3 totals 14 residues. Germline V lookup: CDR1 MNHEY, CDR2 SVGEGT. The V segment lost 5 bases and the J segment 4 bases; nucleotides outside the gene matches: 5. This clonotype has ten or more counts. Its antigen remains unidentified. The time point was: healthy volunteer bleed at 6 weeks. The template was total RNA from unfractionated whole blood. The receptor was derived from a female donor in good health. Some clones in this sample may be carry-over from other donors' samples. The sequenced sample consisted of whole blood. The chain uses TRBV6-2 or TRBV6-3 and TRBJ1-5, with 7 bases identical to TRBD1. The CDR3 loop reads CASSQGTENQPQHF. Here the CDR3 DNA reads TGTGCCAGCAGTCAAGGGACAGAAAATCAGCCCCAGCATTTT.